This T cell receptor (beta chain) derives from a study of vaccination effects on CD4 cells after COVID-19. Remarks on this clone: Its specificity is unknown.

Study-level points and caveats: Clonal contraction was marked in infection- and vaccine-induced clones late after vaccination. Healthy vaccinees showed cross-reactivity with common cold coronaviruses in only 1 of 255 vaccine-induced clones. The authors studied few convalescent patients and collected no early post-infection timepoints.

The method was immunoSEQ multiplex PCR; TCRdb's version includes in-frame clones alone and lacks a portion of them. The table lists roughly 63,000 clones, roughly 80% of them singletons. ViraFEST used viral peptide pools to expand antigen-specific CD4+ T cells before sequencing. Between days 9 and 10 of culture, CD4+ T cells were separated out. Nobody among the vaccine recipients had prior SARS-CoV-2 infection (nucleocapsid antibodies were negative). PBMC were cultured at fewer than 2.5 million per well with 9.5 to 10 IU/ml IL-2 and around 9 ug/ml peptides. V was clipped by 0 bases and J by 6 bases, with 18 bases between them. Germline CDR1 SGHRS, CDR2 YFSETQ. The length of the CDR3 is 16 residues.

The clonotype was recovered from a human donor who received a COVID-19 vaccine. The source was CD4+ T cells from PBMCs cultured with SARS-CoV-2 spike peptides, collected before COVID-19 vaccination. V and J are TRBV5-1 and TRBJ1-2; a possible D gene is TRBD1 (6 bases). The CDR3 nucleotides are TGCGCCAGCAGCTTGGTGGGGGACACGGGATCCCATGGCTACACCTTC. Protein sequence: CASSLVGDTGSHGYTF.